This TCR beta chain appears in the sequencing data of a study of blood T cell repertoires in COVID-19. Assay used: immunoSEQ multiplex PCR; TCRdb lists only in-frame clones, some missing. The sample gives under 200,000 clones, roughly 80% of which show up once; 11% is in the top ten. This CDR3 is built from 13 residues. Looked up from germline, CDR1 is MNHEY and CDR2 is SVGAGI. After removal of 6 bases from V and 9 bases from J, the junction contained 9 bases not matched to a gene. Material for sequencing was PBMCs or T cells enriched from blood (not recorded which). The sequence derives from a man aged 45 to 65 who had recovered from COVID-19. The V call is TRBV6-5, the J call TRBJ2-3, with 7 bases that match TRBD1. CDR3: CASSKVDRDTQYF. The CDR3, as DNA: TGTGCCAGCAGCAAAGTTGACAGGGACACGCAGTATTTT.